This section outlines one T cell receptor (beta chain) sequence together with its context. What it binds is unknown. The table came from immunoSEQ multiplex PCR; TCRdb's copy has only in-frame clones and leaves some out. The profile covers 150,000 to 200,000 clones, with 89% appearing a single time and about a tenth taken by the ten largest. The sample originates from a study of cytomegalovirus exposure and HLA in healthy donors. Study-wide results and caveats: Reports indicated that the classifier achieved high specificity and sensitivity in diagnosing cytomegalovirus status. A few chains tied to CMV proved CMV antigen-specific in vitro. The authors enumerated roughly 160 TCR beta chains as linked to cytomegalovirus.

From the 120-subject validation cohort, which was separate from the approximately 670-subject first cohort, the donors were drawn. From germline, CDR1 is SNHLY and CDR2 FYNNEI. There are 18 residues in the CDR3. The junction had 10 bases not matched to a gene; V was cut back by 1 base and J by 4 bases. The clonotype comes from a woman aged 18-30 years in good health and CMV-seropositive. The chain couples TRBV2 to TRBJ2-1, with TRBD2 identical over 10 bases. The sample was PBMCs. This CDR3 reads CASSEVGLGLARYNEQFF. For the CDR3, the DNA is TGTGCCAGCAGTGAAGTAGGATTGGGACTAGCGCGATACAATGAGCAGTTCTTC.